Shown below are 31 T cell receptor beta chains from a single sample sequenced in a study of cytomegalovirus exposure and HLA in healthy donors. This PCR relied on a set of 60 Vbeta primers and 13 Jbeta primers. Assay: immunoSEQ multiplex PCR; the TCRdb copy retains only in-frame clones and omits some. The sample lists more than 85,000 clones, 75% to 90% seen once, with 2% to 3% in the top ten. Material for sequencing was PBMCs. These receptors came from a man aged 40-50 years in good health and CMV-seronegative.

The rearrangement uses TRBV5-1 and TRBJ2-7; D is possibly TRBD1 (6 bases). Trimming left V 1 base short and J 5 bases short, with 13 bases between. In germline, CDR1 is SGHRS, CDR2 YFSETQ. The CDR3 is 14 residues long. The CDR3 protein is CASSLFDRSNEQYF. The CDR3 nucleotides read TGCGCCAGCAGCTTGTTTGACAGGTCGAACGAGCAGTACTTC.

The chain has TRBV6-5 and TRBJ2-5; D possibly corresponds to TRBD2 (6 bases). In germline, CDR1 is MNHEY, CDR2 SVGAGI. The CDR3 loop spans 14 amino acids. Trimming removed 2 bases from V and 5 bases from J, with 12 bases in between. The CDR3 DNA is TGTGCCAGCAGTTACGGAGGGGCTGAGGAGACCCAGTACTTC. It codes for CASSYGGAEETQYF.

V usage is TRBV6-1 and J usage is TRBJ2-1; 7 nucleotides line up with TRBD2. CDR1 is MNHNS and CDR2 is SASEGT in the germline V gene. The CDR3 is made up of 15 amino acids. V trimming: 7 bases; J trimming: 0 bases; junction bases outside the gene matches: 6. CDR3 in amino acids: CASISAGSSYNEQFF. As DNA, the CDR3 is TGTGCCAGCATCTCAGCGGGAAGCTCCTACAATGAGCAGTTCTTC.

The chain links TRBV5-1 to TRBJ1-2; D gene unclear. Between the trimmed V and J ends, which lost 3 bases and 2 bases, there was a span of 23 bases. Germline loops: CDR1 SGHRS, CDR2 YFSETQ. The CDR3 extends over 18 amino acids. CDR3 loop: CASSSMDWTYDQNYGYTF. As DNA, the CDR3 is TGCGCCAGCAGCTCAATGGACTGGACCTACGACCAAAACTATGGCTACACCTTC.

The table lists this clone with a count of one. This chain links TRBV7-3 with TRBJ2-1, with TRBD2 matching over 11 bases. The J segment lost 4 bases and the V segment lost 1 base, leaving 9 bases of the junction unmatched. Germline values: CDR1 SGHTA, CDR2 FQGTGA. This CDR3 is built from 18 residues. CDR3 residues: CASSLKASGGLAYNEQFF. CDR3 nucleotides: TGTGCCAGCAGCTTAAAGGCTAGCGGGGGGCTGGCTTACAATGAGCAGTTCTTC.

This chain uses TRBV5-1 with TRBJ1-3; tentatively, D is TRBD1 (6 bases). Trimming cost V 6 bases and J 4 bases, with 11 bases left between them. Germline CDR1 is SGHRS and CDR2 is YFSETQ. This CDR3 has 13 residues. In nucleotides, the CDR3 is TGCGCCAGCACCCAGGGGAGCGGAAACACCATATATTTT. As protein: CASTQGSGNTIYF.

J is TRBJ2-1 and V is TRBV6-5, with TRBD2 as a possible D gene (6 bases). CDR1 MNHEY and CDR2 SVGAGI come from the germline V gene. Trimming took 4 bases from V and 4 from J, leaving 11 bases between them. The CDR3 runs 14 residues. CDR3: CASSSNGGYNEQFF. The CDR3 DNA reads TGTGCCAGCAGTTCGAACGGGGGTTACAATGAGCAGTTCTTC.

This chain connects TRBV19 to TRBJ2-1; TRBD1 is a possible D gene (5 bases). CDR3 length: 14 amino acids. Germline-derived CDR1 and CDR2 are LNHDA and SQIVND (reference sequence). Between the trimmed V and J ends, which lost 7 bases and 9 bases, there was a span of 19 bases. Here the CDR3 DNA reads TGTGCCAGTACGGGCAGCCTACGAGACAGTGAGCAGTTCTTC. It yields the protein CASTGSLRDSEQFF.

J is TRBJ2-1 and V is TRBV10-3; TRBD1 might be the D (5 bases). Between the trimmed V and J ends, which lost 9 bases and 4 bases, there was a span of 25 bases. The CDR3 has 17 amino acids. Per germline, CDR1 ENHRY and CDR2 SYGVKD. The CDR3 DNA follows: TGTGCCATTGCCCCGGACCATGGGGCCTCTCCATACAATGAGCAGTTCTTC. This codes for CAIAPDHGASPYNEQFF.

This chain connects TRBV2 to TRBJ1-2, with unresolved D. Germline V gene sequence: CDR1 SNHLY, CDR2 FYNNEI. The CDR3 sequence is 12 residues long. Trimming took off 10 bases at V and 5 bases at J, with 14 bases between the two ends. CDR3 amino acids: CATQKTRYGYTF. The CDR3 DNA sequence: TGTGCCACCCAGAAGACTCGGTATGGCTACACCTTC. Looking up the rest from reference TRBV2 and TRBJ1-2 gives the full variable domain: EPEVTQTPSHQVTQMGQEVILRCVPISNHLYFYWYRQILGQKVEFLVSFYNNEISEKSEIFDDQFSVERPDGSNFTLKIRSTKLEDSAMYFCATQKTRYGYTFGSGTRLTVV.

Here the CDR3 DNA reads TGCGCCAGCAGCCAAGGGGACAGTCCCTATGGCTACACCTTC. Encoded protein: CASSQGDSPYGYTF. The genes are TRBV4-3 and TRBJ1-2, with 7 nucleotides matching TRBD1. The CDR3 contains 14 residues. V shed 1 base and J 4 bases; nucleotides not matched to a gene: 3. In germline, CDR1 is LGHNA, CDR2 YSLEER.

The chain uses TRBV9 and TRBJ2-1, with TRBD2 matching over 7 bases. Trimming took 1 base from V and 8 from J; bases not matched to a gene: 12. This CDR3 is built from 16 residues. The V gene's germline CDR1 is SGDLS and CDR2 YYNGEE. For the CDR3, the DNA is TGTGCCAGCAGCGTAAGAAGCGGGCGGGGGAGCCATGAGCAGTTCTTC. Protein sequence: CASSVRSGRGSHEQFF.

This sequence joins TRBV5-1 and TRBJ2-7; 9 bases agree with TRBD1. V lost 4 bases and J lost 4; bases outside the gene matches: 9. The CDR3 is 15 residues long. CDR1 and CDR2 from the germline V gene are SGHRS and YFSETQ. The CDR3 DNA reads as TGCGCCAGCAGCCCGGGACAGGGCAGGATATACGAGCAGTACTTC. It translates to CASSPGQGRIYEQYF.

Concerning this clone: An end of the junction does not agree with germline; a read error may underlie this. The chain couples TRBV9 to TRBJ1-2, with D possibly matching TRBD1 (6 bases). The CDR3 contains 13 residues. Germline V lookup: CDR1 SGDLS, CDR2 YYNGEE. The CDR3, as DNA: TGTGCCGGCAGCTTACAGGGTTTGGATGGCTACACCTTC. It translates to CAGSLQGLDGYTF.

This chain connects TRBV5-8 to TRBJ2-1; 7 bases are a match to TRBD1. Germline V gene data show CDR1 as SGHTS and CDR2 as YDEGEE. This CDR3 spans 16 amino acids. Trimming cost V 4 bases and J 0 bases; bases outside gene matches: 7. CDR3 bases: TGTGCCAGCAGCCTACCGACAGGGCCCTCCTACAATGAGCAGTTCTTC. The encoded protein is CASSLPTGPSYNEQFF.

CDR3 nucleotides: TGTGCCAGCAGCCCTTCGGACAGAGGGGAGACCCAGTACTTC. Its protein product is CASSPSDRGETQYF. The chain couples TRBV16 to TRBJ2-5, with D possibly matching TRBD1 (6 bases). The V and J ends lost 4 bases and 5 bases respectively, with 14 bases between them. From germline, CDR1 is KGHSY and CDR2 FQNENV. The CDR3 loop spans 14 amino acids.

The chain recombines TRBV5-1 with TRBJ2-7, with 9 nucleotides matching TRBD2. With 4 bases clipped from V and 7 bases from J, the junction kept 18 bases outside the gene matches. This CDR3 has 17 residues. CDR1 is SGHRS, CDR2 YFSETQ, per germline. CDR3 sequence (DNA): TGCGCCAGCAGCGAGGGACTAGCCGCCTGGGGTTTGAGTGAGCAGTACTTC. Encoded protein: CASSEGLAAWGLSEQYF.

About this clone: The final CDR3 position lacks the conserved phenylalanine or tryptophan, pointing to a likely read error. The gene calls are TRBV6-6 and TRBJ2-3, with D possibly TRBD2 on 6 matching bases. Per the germline V gene, CDR1 is MNHNY and CDR2 is SVGAGI (reference sequence). Trimming removed 6 bases at V and 2 bases at J, with 18 bases between. The CDR3 is 16 amino acids. The CDR3, as DNA: TGTGCCAGCAGAGTTGGAGGGGATCGAATCACAGATACGCAGTATCTT. This codes for CASRVGGDRITDTQYL.

The rearrangement joins TRBV13 to TRBJ1-1, with 9 bases identical to TRBD1. The CDR3 spans 15 residues. CDR1 PRHDT and CDR2 FYEKMQ come from the germline V gene (reference sequence). The V gene end was trimmed by 5 bases and the J gene end by 1 base; junction bases not matched to a gene: 5. CDR3 coding DNA: TGTGCCAGCAGCAAAGGGACAGGGCGGAACACTGAAGCTTTCTTT. Its translation: CASSKGTGRNTEAFF. The whole variable domain, filled in from reference TRBV13 and TRBJ1-1, reads AAGVIQSPRHLIKEKRETATLKCYPIPRHDTVYWYQQGPGQDPQFLISFYEKMQSDKGSIPDRFSAQQFSDYHSELNMSSLELGDSALYFCASSKGTGRNTEAFFGQGTRLTVV.

Only a few counts were recorded for this clone. The chain joins TRBV19 to TRBJ2-2; TRBD1 matches at 8 bases. Germline CDR1 LNHDA, CDR2 SQIVND (reference sequence). With 2 bases clipped from V and 1 base from J, the junction kept 3 bases outside the gene matches. The CDR3 extends over 16 amino acids. The CDR3 bases are TGTGCCAGTAGTATATCGGGGACAGGGAACACCGGGGAGCTGTTTTTT. Amino acid sequence: CASSISGTGNTGELFF.

The rearrangement joins TRBV2 to TRBJ2-7; maybe TRBD2 (5 bases). CDR3 length: 10 residues. Looked up from germline, CDR1 is SNHLY and CDR2 is FYNNEI. V dropped 10 bases and J dropped 3 bases, with 7 bases sitting between them. Here the CDR3 reads CATSGYEQYF. CDR3 bases: TGTGCCACCAGCGGCTACGAGCAGTACTTC.

This rearrangement joins TRBV6-1 to TRBJ1-2; possibly TRBD1 for D (6 bases). V was shortened by 6 bases and J by 7 bases, with 21 bases between the two germline ends. Germline CDR1 and CDR2: MNHNS and SASEGT. The CDR3 contains 15 residues. The DNA of the CDR3 is TGTGCCAGCAGGGGGATTACTACAGGGTCGGTTGGCTACACCTTC. Protein product: CASRGITTGSVGYTF.

The chain has TRBV13 and TRBJ2-2; TRBD1 aligns across 9 bases. Per germline, CDR1 PRHDT and CDR2 FYEKMQ (reference sequence). The junction had 8 bases not matched to a gene; V was cut back by 5 bases and J by 4 bases. The CDR3 runs to 16 residues. The CDR3 reads CASSPGTGIRTGELFF. The CDR3 region has the DNA TGTGCCAGCAGCCCCGGGACAGGGATACGCACCGGGGAGCTGTTTTTT.

The V call is TRBV7-9, the J call TRBJ1-3; 10 bases line up with TRBD1. The CDR3 length is 19 residues. The germline gives CDR1 SEHNR, CDR2 FQNEAQ (reference sequence). V shed 0 bases, J shed 2 bases, and the junction held 10 bases outside the gene matches. CDR3 residues: CASSLAWTGGIVAGNTIYF. CDR3 coding DNA: TGTGCCAGCAGCTTAGCGTGGACAGGGGGAATAGTGGCTGGAAACACCATATATTTT.

This clone was seen a handful of times. The chain links TRBV5-1 to TRBJ2-7, with TRBD2 matching over 12 bases. This CDR3 has 18 amino acids. The junction had 9 bases not matched to a gene; V was cut back by 0 bases and J by 2 bases. Germline V CDR1 and CDR2: SGHRS, YFSETQ. The CDR3, as DNA: TGCGCCAGCAGCTTGGCCGGTACTAGCGGGGGGTTCGCCTACGAGCAGTACTTC. As protein: CASSLAGTSGGFAYEQYF.

In nucleotides, the CDR3 is TGTGCCAGCACTTTAAGCGGGACTGCTCAGGGCTACACCTTC. It translates to CASTLSGTAQGYTF. The chain uses TRBV6-5 and TRBJ1-2, with a possible D match to TRBD1 (5 bases). Germline V gene data show CDR1 as MNHEY and CDR2 as SVGAGI. This CDR3 has 14 amino acids. With 7 bases removed from V and 8 bases from J, the gap between germline ends came to 20 bases.

V usage is TRBV18 and J usage is TRBJ2-1, with TRBD1 matching 9 bases. Germline V gene data show CDR1 as KGHSH and CDR2 as LQKENI. J was trimmed by 10 bases and V by 4 bases; bases with no gene match: 8. This CDR3 region has 14 residues. The CDR3 DNA is TGTGCCAGCTCACTCACCCGGGACAGGGCCGAGCAGTTCTTC. As protein: CASSLTRDRAEQFF.

This chain links TRBV7-3 with TRBJ2-1; D is possibly TRBD2 (6 bases). The V gene's germline CDR1 is SGHTA and CDR2 FQGTGA. This CDR3 is 15 amino acids long. V lost 6 bases and J 3 bases, leaving 15 bases between the germline ends. Here the CDR3 reads CASRLERTIYNEQFF. In DNA form, the CDR3 reads TGTGCCAGCAGACTAGAGCGGACTATCTACAATGAGCAGTTCTTC.

The V and J genes are TRBV4-1 and TRBJ1-3; D gene ambiguous. Germline lookup yields CDR1 MGHRA and CDR2 YSYEKL. The CDR3 loop spans 13 amino acids. V was trimmed by 4 bases and J by 8 bases, leaving 12 bases between them. For the CDR3, the DNA is TGCGCCAGCAGCCTGACCGGGATGGACACCATATATTTT. This gives the protein CASSLTGMDTIYF.

The J gene is TRBJ1-5, the V gene TRBV7-2; D gene ambiguous. V gave up 1 base and J gave up 7 bases, with 14 bases separating them. The germline gives CDR1 SGHTA, CDR2 FQGNSA. The CDR3 is 15 amino acids. The CDR3, as DNA: TGTGCCAGCAGCTTAGGGTTGAGGGTAGAACAGCCCCAGCATTTT. Protein sequence: CASSLGLRVEQPQHF.

This chain joins TRBV7-2 and TRBJ1-5, with 7 bases that match TRBD1. CDR1 SGHTA and CDR2 FQGNSA come from the germline V gene. The CDR3 runs to 14 residues. J lost 6 bases, V lost 5 bases, and 7 bases had no gene match. CDR3 amino acids: CASSQGGVGQPQHF. The CDR3 DNA reads as TGTGCCAGCAGCCAAGGGGGCGTTGGTCAGCCCCAGCATTTT.